This entry lists 15 T cell receptor beta chains sequenced from one sample in a study of blood T cell repertoires in COVID-19. Method: immunoSEQ multiplex PCR; TCRdb's copy keeps in-frame clones and lacks some. This sample has approximately 52,000 clones, with 85% to 95% found just once. The sequenced sample consisted of peripheral blood. The receptor set was obtained from a man over 45 with acute or convalescent COVID-19.

The chain has TRBV9 and TRBJ2-5; D possibly corresponds to TRBD1 (6 bases). The V and J ends lost 3 bases and 4 bases respectively, with 13 bases between them. CDR1 SGDLS and CDR2 YYNGEE come from the germline V gene. This CDR3 is 14 amino acids long. The CDR3 DNA reads as TGTGCCAGCAGCGAGGGACATCCCAGAGAGACCCAGTACTTC. Its protein product is CASSEGHPRETQYF.

The rearrangement uses TRBV27 and TRBJ2-3, with D hard to call. Germline CDR1 is MNHEY and CDR2 is SMNVEV (reference sequence). This CDR3 spans 15 amino acids. Deletions cut 0 bases from V and 2 bases from J, with 9 bases between. The CDR3 loop reads CASSLSTTYTDTQYF. The CDR3 DNA follows: TGTGCCAGCAGTTTATCGACAACGTACACAGATACGCAGTATTTT.

As concerns this clone: A read error may account for a junction end that differs from germline. The chain joins TRBV15 to TRBJ1-3; D is unresolved. Germline lookup yields CDR1 LNHNV and CDR2 YYDKDF (reference sequence). This CDR3 is 12 amino acids long. This chain's CDR3 is CATSSLADRVLF. The CDR3, as DNA: TGTGCCACCAGCAGCCTAGCGGACCGCGTCCTTTTT.

Only one count was recorded for this clone. This chain connects TRBV7-9 to TRBJ2-7; 9 bases align to TRBD1. V was clipped by 2 bases and J by 7 bases; unmatched bases: 9. This CDR3 region has 15 residues. Looked up from germline, CDR1 is SEHNR and CDR2 is FQNEAQ (reference sequence). CDR3 in amino acids: CASSLTGTGMREQYF. CDR3 nucleotides: TGTGCCAGCAGCTTAACCGGGACAGGGATGAGGGAGCAGTACTTC. Combining the CDR3 with reference TRBV7-9 and TRBJ2-7 gives the whole variable domain DTGVSQNPRHKITKRGQNVTFRCDPISEHNRLYWYRQTLGQGPEFLTYFQNEAQLEKSRLLSDRFSAERPKGSFSTLEIQRTEQGDSAMYLCASSLTGTGMREQYFGPGTRLTVT.

J is TRBJ2-2 and V is TRBV24-1; 13 nucleotides agree with TRBD2. V was pared by 3 bases and J by 0 bases, with 6 bases of the junction left unmatched. Germline CDR1 and CDR2: KGHDR and SFDVKD. The CDR3 spans 19 residues. CDR3 residues: CATSDPRLAGGSNTGELFF. The CDR3 nucleotides read TGTGCCACCAGTGATCCGAGACTAGCGGGGGGATCGAACACCGGGGAGCTGTTTTTT.

The gene calls are TRBV7-9 and TRBJ1-4, with 8 positions matching TRBD1. V trimming: 4 bases; J trimming: 5 bases; junction bases outside the gene matches: 6. The CDR3 is made up of 15 amino acids. The germline CDR1 and CDR2 sequences are SEHNR and FQNEAQ (reference sequence). Here the CDR3 reads CASSSLGQGNEKLFF. CDR3 bases: TGTGCCAGCAGCTCTCTCGGACAGGGAAATGAAAAACTGTTTTTT.

The rearrangement joins TRBV2 to TRBJ2-7, with TRBD1 as a possible D gene (5 bases). Germline-derived CDR1 and CDR2 are SNHLY and FYNNEI. The CDR3 totals 17 residues. V was clipped by 3 bases and J by 2 bases, with 20 bases between them. CDR3 sequence reads: CASSEKPRQFGTYEQYF. CDR3 bases: TGTGCCAGCAGTGAGAAACCTAGACAGTTCGGAACCTACGAGCAGTACTTC.

This clone was observed a single time. The chain recombines TRBV5-6 with TRBJ1-5; D might be TRBD1 (5 bases). CDR1 is SGHDT and CDR2 is YYEEEE in the germline V gene. CDR3 size: 15 residues. Trimming shortened V by 0 bases and J by 5 bases, and 12 bases separated the two germline ends. The CDR3 region has the DNA TGTGCCAGCAGCTTGGCCATGTTAGGGGATCAGCCCCAGCATTTT. As protein: CASSLAMLGDQPQHF.

This sequence joins TRBV15 and TRBJ2-7; unclear D gene. Germline V gene sequence: CDR1 LNHNV, CDR2 YYDKDF (reference sequence). This CDR3 comprises 13 residues. Between the trimmed V and J ends, which lost 0 bases and 7 bases, there was a span of 10 bases. The DNA of the CDR3 is TGTGCCACCAGCAGAGATATAGAAGCAGAGCAGTACTTC. Its protein is CATSRDIEAEQYF.

The gene calls are TRBV21-1 and TRBJ2-1; TRBD1 is the table's D call and was not checked against the DNA. TRBV21-1 has pseudogene status. This CDR3 is 12 amino acids long. The CDR3 DNA reads as TGTGCCAGCAGCACCCCCCAGAATGAGCAGTTCTTC. It specifies CASSTPQNEQFF.

V usage is TRBV28 and J usage is TRBJ2-2; D perhaps matches TRBD1 (6 bases). Trimming removed 2 bases from V and 4 bases from J, with 14 bases in between. In germline, CDR1 is MDHEN, CDR2 SYDVKM. The CDR3 is 16 amino acids. CDR3 bases: TGTGCCAGCAGTTTAATGGGGGCAGAGGCCACCGGGGAGCTGTTTTTT. The encoded protein is CASSLMGAEATGELFF.

The V call is TRBV2, the J call TRBJ2-6; 9 positions agree with TRBD2. CDR1 SNHLY and CDR2 FYNNEI come from the germline V gene. CDR3 length: 18 residues. Unmatched junction bases numbered 14, after V lost 7 bases and J lost 4 bases. The CDR3 spells CASNSLGVAGAGANVLTF. The CDR3 coding sequence is TGTGCCAGCAACTCCCTGGGAGTAGCGGGGGCGGGGGCCAACGTCCTGACTTTC.

V gene TRBV27 combines with J gene TRBJ2-3; the match to TRBD2 covers 10 bases. The V gene end was trimmed by 5 bases and the J gene end by 4 bases; junction bases not matched to a gene: 6. This CDR3 is built from 15 residues. Germline CDR1 is MNHEY and CDR2 is SMNVEV (reference sequence). The CDR3 nucleotides read TGTGCCAGCAGTCCCTCAGCGGGGGGGGCAGATACGCAGTATTTT. This gives the protein CASSPSAGGADTQYF.

The chain links TRBV6-1 to TRBJ1-5; the match to TRBD1 covers 7 bases. V was pared by 3 bases and J by 7 bases, with 3 bases of the junction left unmatched. Germline V gene data show CDR1 as MNHNS and CDR2 as SASEGT. The CDR3 runs to 13 residues. This chain's CDR3 is CASSDGGQQPQHF. In DNA, the CDR3 is TGTGCCAGCAGTGACGGGGGACAGCAGCCCCAGCATTTT.

The chain uses TRBV7-9 and TRBJ2-2; 7 nucleotides agree with TRBD1. The CDR3 spans 15 residues. Germline CDR1 and CDR2: SEHNR and FQNEAQ (reference sequence). V lost 0 bases, J lost 7 bases, and 5 bases stayed unmatched. Here the CDR3 reads CASSLAGGKGGELFF. CDR3 sequence (DNA): TGTGCCAGCAGCTTAGCAGGGGGCAAGGGCGGGGAGCTGTTTTTT.